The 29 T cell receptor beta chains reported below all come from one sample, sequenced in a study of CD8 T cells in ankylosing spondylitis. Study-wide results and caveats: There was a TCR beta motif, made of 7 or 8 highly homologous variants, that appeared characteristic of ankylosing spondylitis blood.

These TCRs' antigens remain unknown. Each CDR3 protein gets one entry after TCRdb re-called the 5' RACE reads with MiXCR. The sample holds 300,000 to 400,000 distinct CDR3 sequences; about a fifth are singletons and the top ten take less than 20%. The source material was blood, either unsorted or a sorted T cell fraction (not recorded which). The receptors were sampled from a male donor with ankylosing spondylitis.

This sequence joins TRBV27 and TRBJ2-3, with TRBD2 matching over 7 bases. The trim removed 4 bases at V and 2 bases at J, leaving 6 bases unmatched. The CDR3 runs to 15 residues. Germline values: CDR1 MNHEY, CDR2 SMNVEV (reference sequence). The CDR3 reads CASSWVAGPTDTQYF. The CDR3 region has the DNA TGTGCCAGCAGTTGGGTAGCGGGCCCCACAGATACGCAGTATTTT.

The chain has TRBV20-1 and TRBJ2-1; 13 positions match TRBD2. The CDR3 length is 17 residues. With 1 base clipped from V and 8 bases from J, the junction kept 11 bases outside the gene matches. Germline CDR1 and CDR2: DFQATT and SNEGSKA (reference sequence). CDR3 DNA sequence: TGCAGTGCTAGAGTCAAGCCCGGGACTAGCGGGATCCATGAGCAGTTCTTC. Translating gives CSARVKPGTSGIHEQFF.

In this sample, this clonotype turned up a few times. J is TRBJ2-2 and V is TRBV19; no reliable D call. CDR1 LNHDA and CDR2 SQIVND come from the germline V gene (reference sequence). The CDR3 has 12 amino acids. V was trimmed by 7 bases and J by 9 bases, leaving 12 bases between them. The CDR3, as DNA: TGTGCCAGTAAAAGTGTCTTCCGGGAGCTGTTTTTT. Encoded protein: CASKSVFRELFF.

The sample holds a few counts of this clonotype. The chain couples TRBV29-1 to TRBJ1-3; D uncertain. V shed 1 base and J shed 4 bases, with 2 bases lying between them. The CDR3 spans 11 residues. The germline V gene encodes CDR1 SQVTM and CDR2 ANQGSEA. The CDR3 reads CSVEVGNTIYF. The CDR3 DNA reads TGCAGCGTTGAAGTCGGAAACACCATATATTTT.

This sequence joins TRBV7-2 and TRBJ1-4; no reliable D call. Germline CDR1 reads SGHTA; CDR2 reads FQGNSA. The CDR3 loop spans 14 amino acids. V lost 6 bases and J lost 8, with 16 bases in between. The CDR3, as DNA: TGTGCCAGCAGTCGAGAGGCTGACTACGAAAAACTGTTTTTT. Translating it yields CASSREADYEKLFF.

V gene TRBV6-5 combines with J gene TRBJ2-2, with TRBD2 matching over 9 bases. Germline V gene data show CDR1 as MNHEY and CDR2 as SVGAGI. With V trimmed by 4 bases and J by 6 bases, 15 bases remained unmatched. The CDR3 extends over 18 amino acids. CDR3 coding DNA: TGTGCCAGCAGTTGGGTCGGACTAGCGAGACCGGGGGCCGGGGAGCTGTTTTTT. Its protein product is CASSWVGLARPGAGELFF.

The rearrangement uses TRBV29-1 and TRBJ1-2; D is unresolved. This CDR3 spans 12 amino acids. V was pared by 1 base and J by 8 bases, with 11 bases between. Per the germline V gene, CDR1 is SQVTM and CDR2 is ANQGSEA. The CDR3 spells CSVEVGSWGYTF. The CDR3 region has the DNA TGCAGCGTTGAAGTGGGATCTTGGGGCTACACCTTC.

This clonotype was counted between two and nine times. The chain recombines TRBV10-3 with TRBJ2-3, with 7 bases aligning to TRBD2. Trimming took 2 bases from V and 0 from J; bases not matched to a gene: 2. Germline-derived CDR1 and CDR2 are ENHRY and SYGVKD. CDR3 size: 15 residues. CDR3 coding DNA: TGTGCCATCAGTGAGCCACTAGCGAGCACAGATACGCAGTATTTT. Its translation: CAISEPLASTDTQYF.

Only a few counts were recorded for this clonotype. CDR3 DNA: TGTGCCAGCAGCCTTCGCATCAACTACAATGAGCAGTTCTTC. Its protein product is CASSLRINYNEQFF. V is TRBV11-1 and J is TRBJ2-1; D unresolved. This CDR3 contains 14 residues. From germline, CDR1 is SGHAT and CDR2 FQDESV (reference sequence). V was clipped by 5 bases and J by 3 bases, with 11 bases between them.

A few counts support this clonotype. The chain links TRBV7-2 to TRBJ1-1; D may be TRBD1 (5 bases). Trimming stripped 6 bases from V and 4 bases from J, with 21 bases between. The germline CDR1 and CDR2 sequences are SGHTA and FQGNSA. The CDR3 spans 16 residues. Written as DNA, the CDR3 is TGTGCCAGCAGGAAGGTGGGGGGTCCCTCCAGCACTGAAGCTTTCTTT. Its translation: CASRKVGGPSSTEAFF. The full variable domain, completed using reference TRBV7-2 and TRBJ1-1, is GAGVSQSPSNKVTEKGKDVELRCDPISGHTALYWYRQSLGQGLEFLIYFQGNSAPDKSGLPSDRFSAERTGGSVSTLTIQRTQQEDSAVYLCASRKVGGPSSTEAFFGQGTRLTVV.

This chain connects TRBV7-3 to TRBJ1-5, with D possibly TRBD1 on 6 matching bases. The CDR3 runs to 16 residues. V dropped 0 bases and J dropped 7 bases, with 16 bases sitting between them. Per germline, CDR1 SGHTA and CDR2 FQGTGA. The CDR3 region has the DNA TGTGCCAGCAGCTTAACGGGAACAGGGCTAAGGCAGCCCCAGCATTTT. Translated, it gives CASSLTGTGLRQPQHF.

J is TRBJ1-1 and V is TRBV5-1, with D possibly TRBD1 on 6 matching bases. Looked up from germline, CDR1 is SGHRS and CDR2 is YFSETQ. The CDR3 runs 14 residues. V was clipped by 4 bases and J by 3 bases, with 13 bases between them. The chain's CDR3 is CASSGTPGDTEAFF. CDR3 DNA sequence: TGCGCCAGCAGCGGAACCCCAGGGGACACTGAAGCTTTCTTT.

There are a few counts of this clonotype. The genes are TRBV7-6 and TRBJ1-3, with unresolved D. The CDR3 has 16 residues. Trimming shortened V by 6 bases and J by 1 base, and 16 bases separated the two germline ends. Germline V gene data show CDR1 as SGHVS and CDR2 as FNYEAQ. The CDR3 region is CASRNPWSKSGNTIYF. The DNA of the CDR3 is TGTGCCAGCAGAAACCCCTGGTCGAAGTCTGGAAACACCATATATTTT.

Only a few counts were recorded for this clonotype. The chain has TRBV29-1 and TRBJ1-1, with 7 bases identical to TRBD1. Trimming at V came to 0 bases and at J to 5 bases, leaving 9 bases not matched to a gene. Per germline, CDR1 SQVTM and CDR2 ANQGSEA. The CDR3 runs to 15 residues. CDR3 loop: CSVEDPWTGGTEAFF. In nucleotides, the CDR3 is TGCAGCGTTGAAGATCCCTGGACAGGCGGAACTGAAGCTTTCTTT.

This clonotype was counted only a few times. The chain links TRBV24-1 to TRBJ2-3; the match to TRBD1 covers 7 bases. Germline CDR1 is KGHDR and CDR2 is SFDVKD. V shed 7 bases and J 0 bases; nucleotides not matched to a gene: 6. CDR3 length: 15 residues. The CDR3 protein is CATRRGTASTDTQYF. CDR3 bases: TGTGCCACCAGACGAGGGACAGCTAGCACAGATACGCAGTATTTT.

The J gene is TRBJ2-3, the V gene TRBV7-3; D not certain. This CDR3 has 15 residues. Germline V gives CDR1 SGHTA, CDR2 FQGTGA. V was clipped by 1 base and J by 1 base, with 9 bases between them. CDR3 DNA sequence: TGTGCCAGCAGCTTAAGACCCTACGGCACAGATACGCAGTATTTT. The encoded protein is CASSLRPYGTDTQYF.

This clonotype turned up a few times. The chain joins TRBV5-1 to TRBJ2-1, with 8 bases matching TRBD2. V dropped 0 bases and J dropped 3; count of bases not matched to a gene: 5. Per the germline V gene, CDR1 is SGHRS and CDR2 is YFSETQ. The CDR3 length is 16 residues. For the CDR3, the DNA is TGCGCCAGCAGCTTGGCGCCGGGAGGGGACTACAATGAGCAGTTCTTC. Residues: CASSLAPGGDYNEQFF.

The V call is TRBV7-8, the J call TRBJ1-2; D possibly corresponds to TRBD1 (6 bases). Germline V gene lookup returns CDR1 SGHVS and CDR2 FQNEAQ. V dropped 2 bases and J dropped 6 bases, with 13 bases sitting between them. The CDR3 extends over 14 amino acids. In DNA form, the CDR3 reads TGTGCCAGCAGCTTAAACAGGGCGTGGGATGGCTACACCTTC. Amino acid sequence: CASSLNRAWDGYTF.

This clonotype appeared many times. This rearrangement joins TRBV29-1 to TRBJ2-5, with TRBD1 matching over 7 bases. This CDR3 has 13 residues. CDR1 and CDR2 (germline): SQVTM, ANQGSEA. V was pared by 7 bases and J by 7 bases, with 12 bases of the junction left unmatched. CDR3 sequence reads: CSGFRQGTGTQYF. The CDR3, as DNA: TGCAGCGGGTTTCGACAGGGAACAGGGACCCAGTACTTC.

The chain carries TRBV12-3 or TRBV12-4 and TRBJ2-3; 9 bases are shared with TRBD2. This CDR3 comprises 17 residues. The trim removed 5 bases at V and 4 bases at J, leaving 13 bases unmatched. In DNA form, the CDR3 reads TGTGCCAGCAGTCCTCCCCTAGGCGGGAGGGCCGCAGATACGCAGTATTTT. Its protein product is CASSPPLGGRAADTQYF.

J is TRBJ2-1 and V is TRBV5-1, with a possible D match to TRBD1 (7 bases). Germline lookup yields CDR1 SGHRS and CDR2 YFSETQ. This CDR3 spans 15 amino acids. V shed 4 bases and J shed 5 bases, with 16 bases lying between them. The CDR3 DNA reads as TGCGCCAGCAGCCGGAGGGGGACAGTAGACAATGAGCAGTTCTTC. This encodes CASSRRGTVDNEQFF.

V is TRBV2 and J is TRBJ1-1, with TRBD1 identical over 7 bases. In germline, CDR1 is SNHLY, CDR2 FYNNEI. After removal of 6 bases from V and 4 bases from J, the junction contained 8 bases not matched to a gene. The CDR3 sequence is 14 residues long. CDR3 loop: CASSLQGRGTEAFF. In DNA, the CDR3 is TGTGCCAGCAGCTTACAGGGGCGCGGCACTGAAGCTTTCTTT. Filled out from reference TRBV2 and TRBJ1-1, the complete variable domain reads EPEVTQTPSHQVTQMGQEVILRCVPISNHLYFYWYRQILGQKVEFLVSFYNNEISEKSEIFDDQFSVERPDGSNFTLKIRSTKLEDSAMYFCASSLQGRGTEAFFGQGTRLTVV.

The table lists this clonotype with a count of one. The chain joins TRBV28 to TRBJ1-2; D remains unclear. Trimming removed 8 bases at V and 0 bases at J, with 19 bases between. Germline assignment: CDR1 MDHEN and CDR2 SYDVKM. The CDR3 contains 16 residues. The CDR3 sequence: CASRMGSVGPNYGYTF. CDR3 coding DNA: TGTGCCAGCCGAATGGGTAGTGTGGGCCCTAACTATGGCTACACCTTC.

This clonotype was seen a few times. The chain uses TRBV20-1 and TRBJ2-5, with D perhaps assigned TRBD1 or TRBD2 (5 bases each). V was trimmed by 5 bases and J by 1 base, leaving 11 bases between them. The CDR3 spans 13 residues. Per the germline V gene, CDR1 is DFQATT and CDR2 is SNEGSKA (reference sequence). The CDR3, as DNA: TGCAGTGCTCGAGGGGACGTCCAAGAGACCCAGTACTTC. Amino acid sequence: CSARGDVQETQYF.

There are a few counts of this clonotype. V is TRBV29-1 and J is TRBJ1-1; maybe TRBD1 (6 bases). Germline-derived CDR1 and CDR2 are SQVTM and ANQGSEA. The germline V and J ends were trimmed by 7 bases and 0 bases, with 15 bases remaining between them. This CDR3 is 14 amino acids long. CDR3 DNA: TGCAGCGCGTCGACAGGACTCATGAACACTGAAGCTTTCTTT. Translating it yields CSASTGLMNTEAFF.

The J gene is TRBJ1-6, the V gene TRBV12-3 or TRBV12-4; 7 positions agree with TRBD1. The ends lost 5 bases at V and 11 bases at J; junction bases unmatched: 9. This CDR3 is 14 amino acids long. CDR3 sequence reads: CASSLTGRNPPLHF. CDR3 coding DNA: TGTGCCAGCAGTCTGACAGGGCGGAATCCACCCCTCCACTTT.

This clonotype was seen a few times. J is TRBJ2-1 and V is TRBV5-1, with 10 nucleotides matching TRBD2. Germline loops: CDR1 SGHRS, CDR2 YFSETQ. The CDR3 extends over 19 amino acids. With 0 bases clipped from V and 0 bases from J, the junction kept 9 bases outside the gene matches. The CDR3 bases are TGCGCCAGCAGCTTGGTGTCTAGCGGGAGTGGGGGCTCCTACAATGAGCAGTTCTTC. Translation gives CASSLVSSGSGGSYNEQFF.

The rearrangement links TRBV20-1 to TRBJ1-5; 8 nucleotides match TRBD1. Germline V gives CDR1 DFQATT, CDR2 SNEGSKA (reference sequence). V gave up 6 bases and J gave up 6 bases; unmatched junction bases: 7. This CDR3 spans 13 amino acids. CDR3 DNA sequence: TGCAGTGCCCCATCAGGGGGCAGTCAGCCCCAGCATTTT. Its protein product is CSAPSGGSQPQHF.

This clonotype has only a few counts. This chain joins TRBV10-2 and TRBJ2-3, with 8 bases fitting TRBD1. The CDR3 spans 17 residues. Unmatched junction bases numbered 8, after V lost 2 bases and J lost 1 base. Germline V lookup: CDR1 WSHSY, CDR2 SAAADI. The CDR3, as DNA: TGCGCCAGCAGTGAGGGTAGAGGCAGGGGGCGCACAGATACGCAGTATTTT. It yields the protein CASSEGRGRGRTDTQYF.